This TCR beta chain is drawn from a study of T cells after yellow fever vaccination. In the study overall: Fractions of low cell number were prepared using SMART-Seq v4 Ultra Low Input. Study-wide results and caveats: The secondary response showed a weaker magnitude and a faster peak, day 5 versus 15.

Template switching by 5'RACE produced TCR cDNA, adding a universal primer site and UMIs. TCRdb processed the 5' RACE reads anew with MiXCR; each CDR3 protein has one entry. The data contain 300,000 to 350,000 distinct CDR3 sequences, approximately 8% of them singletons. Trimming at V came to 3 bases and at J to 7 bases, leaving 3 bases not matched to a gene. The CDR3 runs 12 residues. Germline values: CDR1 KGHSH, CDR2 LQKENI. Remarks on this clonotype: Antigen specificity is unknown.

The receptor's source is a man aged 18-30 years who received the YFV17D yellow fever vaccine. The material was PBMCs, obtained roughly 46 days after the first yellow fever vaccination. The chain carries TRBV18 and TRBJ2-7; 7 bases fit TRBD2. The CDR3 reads CASSPSGGEQYV. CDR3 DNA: TGTGCCAGCTCACCTTCCGGGGGGGAGCAGTACGTC.